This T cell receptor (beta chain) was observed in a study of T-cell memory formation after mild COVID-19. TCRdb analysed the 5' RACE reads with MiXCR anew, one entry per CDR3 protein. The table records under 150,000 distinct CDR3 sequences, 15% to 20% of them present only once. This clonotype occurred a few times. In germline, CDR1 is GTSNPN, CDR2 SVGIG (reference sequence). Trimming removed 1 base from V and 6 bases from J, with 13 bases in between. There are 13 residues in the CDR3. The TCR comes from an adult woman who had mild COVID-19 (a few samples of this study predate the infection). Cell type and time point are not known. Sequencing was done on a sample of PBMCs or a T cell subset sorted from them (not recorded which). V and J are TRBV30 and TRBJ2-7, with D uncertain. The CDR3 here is CAWSAQQYGEQYF. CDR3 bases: TGTGCCTGGAGTGCACAACAGTACGGCGAGCAGTACTTC.